This is a list of T cell receptor beta chains from one sample in a study of blood T cell repertoires in COVID-19. This table comes from immunoSEQ multiplex PCR, and its TCRdb copy is limited to in-frame clones, with some not included. The table lists around 89,000 clones, about 89% of them singletons. The sequencing input was peripheral blood. Receptor source: a man aged 50-60 years with acute or convalescent COVID-19. Both conserved end residues are part of each CDR3. Fields, in order: V gene, CDR3 length, CDR3 protein.

TRBV7-8 | 17 | CASSLVAGQTLHQPQHF
TRBV5-1 | 17 | CASSFEAGVVSYNEQFF
TRBV24-1 | 14 | CATSGAGGTDTQYF
TRBV24-1 | 16 | CATSDYGRGGSDTQYF
TRBV18 | 19 | CASSLSSPGQATVRNTIYF
TRBV30 | 11 | CAWSVKESQHF
TRBV11-2 | 14 | CASSLDRLGNTIYF
TRBV9 | 14 | CASSAQQGASGYTF
TRBV3-1/TRBV3-2 | 12 | CASSHPGGPQFF
TRBV14 | 15 | CASSQEEGVNEKLFF
TRBV18 | 13 | CASSPQGTGELFF
TRBV19 | 16 | CASRDNRGVSNQPQHF
TRBV5-1 | 16 | CASSRGQFSSTDTQYF
TRBV28 | 15 | CASSFQAPKNEKLFF
TRBV28 | 17 | CASNLLGAANSNQPQHF
TRBV3-1/TRBV3-2 | 13 | CASSQGARNTIYF
TRBV2 | 13 | CASRAGGPREQFF
TRBV19 | 14 | CASSSRDTLYGYTF
TRBV5-1 | 15 | CASSSRTGTNTEAFF
TRBV3-1/TRBV3-2 | 17 | CASSQDVPGGFDGEQFF
TRBV19 | 13 | CASRLQGAAEAFF
TRBV6-1 | 15 | CASSEGLTGNQPQHF
TRBV7-9 | 16 | CASSWASGGAGETQYF
TRBV9 | 14 | CASREGLNNSPLHF
TRBV5-6 | 14 | CASSLFLRTDTQYF
TRBV4-2 | 17 | CASSRGGAGGSTDTQYF
TRBV7-2 | 15 | CASSLGLSDNQPQHF
TRBV27 | 14 | CASSLSGGGNTIYF
TRBV3-1/TRBV3-2 | 15 | CASSPDSGNFNEQFF
TRBV30 | 15 | CAWSTWTGGIEKLFF
TRBV19 | 15 | CASKLEQGWAAEAFF
TRBV6-5 | 12 | CASSHPRGPQHF
TRBV6-2/TRBV6-3 | 14 | CASSYDRVTDTQYF
TRBV7-9 | 13 | CASSFTGIESAFF
TRBV11-3 | 13 | CASSPGLGYEQYF
TRBV3-1/TRBV3-2 | 15 | CASSQDWGGRGEQFF
TRBV5-6 | 14 | CASSSRGRGNTIYF
TRBV13 | 16 | CASSFRDRLINYGYTF
TRBV2 | 16 | CASSGDRGMSNQPQHF
TRBV7-9 | 15 | CASSLVRGGQETQYF
TRBV18 | 14 | CASSPVGPQETQYF
TRBV19 | 17 | CASSNPGLAGSTDTQYF
TRBV3-1/TRBV3-2 | 14 | CASSQGGYLDTQYF
TRBV10-3 | 17 | CAGHPGQGTLANYGYTF
TRBV28 | 16 | CARRGGGAGVHNEQFF
TRBV9 | 18 | CASSAMGLAGGGTDTQYF
TRBV10-2 | 13 | CASRTGGGNTIYF
TRBV20-1 | 14 | CSASEGAGNQPQHF
TRBV19 | 15 | CASSITGTANTEAFF